This T cell receptor (beta chain) was sequenced during a study of blood T cell repertoires in COVID-19. For the study at large: Researchers got acute and convalescent COVID-19 samples from the United States, Italy and Spain. The analysed material was cDNA or gDNA that came from T cells, B-cell-depleted T cells, or PBMCs.

Per the study methods: Reference gene primers were amplified, and this amplification served to estimate nucleated cell counts. Repertoires were generated with immunoSEQ multiplex PCR, while TCRdb's copy carries only in-frame clones and drops some. The D gene and trimming were derived from the DNA, and the V and J assignments and clone size from that table. The data hold about 77,000 clones, with 75% to 90% observed a single time. The sequenced sample was peripheral blood. The sequence came from a woman between 65 and 79 years old with acute or convalescent COVID-19.

For the CDR3, the DNA is TGTGCCAGGCCCGAGGAGAGCAATGAGCAGTTCTTC. It is translated as CARPEESNEQFF. The chain couples TRBV5-4 to TRBJ2-1; D remains ambiguous. The V gene's germline CDR1 is SGHNT and CDR2 YYREEE (reference sequence). CDR3 length equals 12 residues. V lost 8 bases, J lost 6 bases, and 12 bases lay in between.